Following are 9 T cell receptor beta chains from one sample sequenced in a study of cytomegalovirus exposure and HLA in healthy donors. Both 60 Vbeta primers and 13 Jbeta primers went into the PCR. The table came from immunoSEQ multiplex PCR; TCRdb's copy has only in-frame clones and leaves some out. The sample consists of around 180,000 clones, around 90% of them appearing once. Sequenced input: PBMCs. The origin of the receptors is a woman aged 18 to 35 in good health and CMV-seronegative.

The chain uses TRBV28 and TRBJ1-5; D gene unclear. V lost 5 bases and J lost 7, with 12 bases in between. The CDR3 has 13 amino acids. From germline, CDR1 is MDHEN and CDR2 SYDVKM. CDR3 sequence reads: CASSKQEGQPQHF. CDR3 bases: TGTGCCAGCAGTAAGCAAGAGGGACAGCCCCAGCATTTT.

The chain recombines TRBV11-2 with TRBJ2-5; the D is unclear. CDR3 length equals 13 residues. Germline V gene sequence: CDR1 SGHAT, CDR2 FQNNGV. Trimming removed 5 bases from V and 4 bases from J, with 11 bases in between. CDR3 bases: TGTGCCAGCAGCGGTGACCGAGGAGAGACCCAGTACTTC. Protein product: CASSGDRGETQYF. Filled out from reference TRBV11-2 and TRBJ2-5, the complete variable domain reads EAGVAQSPRYKIIEKRQSVAFWCNPISGHATLYWYQQILGQGPKLLIQFQNNGVVDDSQLPKDRFSAERLKGVDSTLKIQPAKLEDSAVYLCASSGDRGETQYFGPGTRLLVL.

V and J are TRBV5-1 and TRBJ2-7; 7 nucleotides agree with TRBD2. This CDR3 region has 15 residues. CDR1 is SGHRS, CDR2 YFSETQ, per germline. Losses at the gene ends were 0 bases for V and 1 base for J; bases not matched to a gene: 4. CDR3 nucleotides: TGCGCCAGCAGCTTGGATCGGGGGGTGTCCTACGAGCAGTACTTC. Translation: CASSLDRGVSYEQYF.

This clone was seen just once. V is TRBV4-1 and J is TRBJ2-2; the D gene is possibly TRBD2 (5 bases). The V gene lost 3 bases and the J gene lost 6 bases, with 17 bases spanning the gap. Germline values: CDR1 MGHRA, CDR2 YSYEKL. There are 16 residues in the CDR3. The CDR3 DNA reads as TGCGCCAGCAGCCACCACTTCCGGTTGAGGGCCGGGGAGCTGTTTTTT. Translation gives CASSHHFRLRAGELFF.

The chain carries TRBV18 and TRBJ1-1; D gene unclear. V dropped 1 base and J dropped 2 bases, with 14 bases sitting between them. The CDR3 totals 16 residues. CDR1 and CDR2 (germline): KGHSH, LQKENI. Here the CDR3 DNA reads TGTGCCAGCTCACCACTCCCCCAGTTCGCAAACACTGAAGCTTTCTTT. Translating it yields CASSPLPQFANTEAFF.

This clone came up a few times. The chain combines TRBV2 with TRBJ1-1; perhaps TRBD1 as D (6 bases). The CDR3 spans 14 residues. Germline V gives CDR1 SNHLY, CDR2 FYNNEI. Trimming took off 4 bases at V and 1 base at J, with 10 bases between the two ends. The chain's CDR3 is CASSGGRGNTEAFF. In DNA form, the CDR3 reads TGTGCCAGCAGTGGAGGCAGGGGGAACACTGAAGCTTTCTTT.

The chain combines TRBV6-5 with TRBJ2-5; the D is unclear. V lost 7 bases and J lost 2, with 14 bases in between. Per germline, CDR1 MNHEY and CDR2 SVGAGI. The CDR3 runs to 14 residues. This CDR3 is CASTDAADQETQYF. In nucleotides, the CDR3 is TGTGCCAGCACCGACGCGGCGGATCAAGAGACCCAGTACTTC.

With regard to this clone: The conserved phenylalanine or tryptophan normally closing the CDR3 is absent here, so this likely arose from a read error. This chain uses TRBV5-1 with TRBJ2-7; tentatively, D is TRBD2 (5 bases). The V and J ends lost 2 bases and 2 bases respectively, with 11 bases between them. Per germline, CDR1 SGHRS and CDR2 YFSETQ. The CDR3 consists of 14 residues. CDR3 nucleotide sequence: TGCGCCAGCAGCTTAAGTCCGGGAACCTACGAGCAGTACCTC. Protein sequence: CASSLSPGTYEQYL.

This clone was recorded only once. The chain combines TRBV5-1 with TRBJ1-2, with unresolved D. Trimming cost V 0 bases and J 5 bases, with 14 bases left between them. The germline CDR1 and CDR2 sequences are SGHRS and YFSETQ. This CDR3 comprises 15 residues. The CDR3 nucleotides are TGCGCCAGCAGCTTGGATGGCGACTCGGGGTATGGCTACACCTTC. It yields the protein CASSLDGDSGYGYTF.